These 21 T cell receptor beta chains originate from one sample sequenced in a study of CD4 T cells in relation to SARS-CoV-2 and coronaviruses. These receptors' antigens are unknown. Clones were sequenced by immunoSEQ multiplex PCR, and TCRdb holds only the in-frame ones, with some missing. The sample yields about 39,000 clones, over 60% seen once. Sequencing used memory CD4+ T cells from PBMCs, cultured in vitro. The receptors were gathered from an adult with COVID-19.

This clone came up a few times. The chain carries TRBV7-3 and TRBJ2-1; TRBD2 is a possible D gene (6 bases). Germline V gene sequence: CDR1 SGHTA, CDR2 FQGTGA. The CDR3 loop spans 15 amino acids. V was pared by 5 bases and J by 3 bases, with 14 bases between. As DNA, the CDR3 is TGTGCCAGCAGCCGTATGGCGGACTACTACAATGAGCAGTTCTTC. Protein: CASSRMADYYNEQFF.

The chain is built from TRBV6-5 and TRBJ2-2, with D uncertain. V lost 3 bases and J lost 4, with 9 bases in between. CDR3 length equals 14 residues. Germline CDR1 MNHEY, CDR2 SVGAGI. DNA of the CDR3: TGTGCCAGCAGTTATAGGCCCGGCACCGGGGAGCTGTTTTTT. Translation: CASSYRPGTGELFF.

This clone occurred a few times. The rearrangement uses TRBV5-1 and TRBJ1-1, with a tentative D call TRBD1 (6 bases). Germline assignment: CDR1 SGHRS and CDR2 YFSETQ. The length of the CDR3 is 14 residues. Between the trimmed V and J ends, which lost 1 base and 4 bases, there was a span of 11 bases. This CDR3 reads CASSLTGTGTEAFF. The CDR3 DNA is TGCGCCAGCAGCTTGACAGGGACCGGCACTGAAGCTTTCTTT. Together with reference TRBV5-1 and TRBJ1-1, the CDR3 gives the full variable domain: KAGVTQTPRYLIKTRGQQVTLSCSPISGHRSVSWYQQTPGQGLQFLFEYFSETQRNKGNFPGRFSGRQFSNSRSEMNVSTLELGDSALYLCASSLTGTGTEAFFGQGTRLTVV.

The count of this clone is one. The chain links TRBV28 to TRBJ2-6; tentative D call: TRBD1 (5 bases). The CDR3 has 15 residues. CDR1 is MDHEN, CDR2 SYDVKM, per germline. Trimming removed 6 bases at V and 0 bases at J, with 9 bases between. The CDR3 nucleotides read TGTGCCAGCAGCCGACAGCCCTCTGGGGCCAACGTCCTGACTTTC. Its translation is CASSRQPSGANVLTF.

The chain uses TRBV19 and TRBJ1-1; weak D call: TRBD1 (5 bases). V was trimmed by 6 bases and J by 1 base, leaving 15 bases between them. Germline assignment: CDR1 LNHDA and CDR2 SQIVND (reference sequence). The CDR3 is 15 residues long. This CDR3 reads CASSLGTGTNTEAFF. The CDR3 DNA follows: TGTGCCAGTAGCCTCGGGACTGGGACGAACACTGAAGCTTTCTTT.

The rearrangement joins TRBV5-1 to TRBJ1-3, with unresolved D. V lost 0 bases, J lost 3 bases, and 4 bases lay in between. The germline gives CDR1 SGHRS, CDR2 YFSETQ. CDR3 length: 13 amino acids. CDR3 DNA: TGCGCCAGCAGCTTGGGGGGTGGAAACACCATATATTTT. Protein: CASSLGGGNTIYF. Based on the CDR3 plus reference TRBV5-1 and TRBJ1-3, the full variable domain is KAGVTQTPRYLIKTRGQQVTLSCSPISGHRSVSWYQQTPGQGLQFLFEYFSETQRNKGNFPGRFSGRQFSNSRSEMNVSTLELGDSALYLCASSLGGGNTIYFGEGSWLTVV.

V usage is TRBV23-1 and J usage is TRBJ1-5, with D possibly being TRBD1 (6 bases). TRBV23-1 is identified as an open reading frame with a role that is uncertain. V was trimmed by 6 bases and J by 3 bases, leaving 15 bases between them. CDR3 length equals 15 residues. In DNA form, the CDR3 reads TGCGCCAGCAGACCTTCGGACAGATTCAATCAGCCCCAGCATTTT. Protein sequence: CASRPSDRFNQPQHF.

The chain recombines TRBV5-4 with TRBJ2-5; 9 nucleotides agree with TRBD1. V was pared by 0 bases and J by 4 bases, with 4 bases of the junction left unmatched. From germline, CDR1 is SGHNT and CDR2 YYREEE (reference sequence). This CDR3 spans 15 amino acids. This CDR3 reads CASSLDRGQIETQYF. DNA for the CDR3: TGTGCCAGCAGCTTGGACAGGGGGCAAATAGAGACCCAGTACTTC. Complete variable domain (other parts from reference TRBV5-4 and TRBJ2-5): ETGVTQSPTHLIKTRGQQVTLRCSSQSGHNTVSWYQQALGQGPQFIFQYYREEENGRGNFPPRFSGLQFPNYSSELNVNALELDDSALYLCASSLDRGQIETQYFGPGTRLLVL.

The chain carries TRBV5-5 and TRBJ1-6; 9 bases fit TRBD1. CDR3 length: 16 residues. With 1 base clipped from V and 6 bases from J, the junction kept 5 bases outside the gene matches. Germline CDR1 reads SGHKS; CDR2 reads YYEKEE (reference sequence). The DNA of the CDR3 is TGTGCCAGCAGCTTGCCCTCGACAGGGGGTAATTCACCCCTCCACTTT. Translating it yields CASSLPSTGGNSPLHF.

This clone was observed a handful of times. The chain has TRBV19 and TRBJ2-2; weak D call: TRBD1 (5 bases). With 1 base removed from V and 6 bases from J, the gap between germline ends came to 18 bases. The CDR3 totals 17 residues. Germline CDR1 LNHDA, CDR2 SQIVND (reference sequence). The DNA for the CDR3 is TGTGCCAGTAGTATAGCGTACGGCAGGGTCAGTCCCGGGGAGCTGTTTTTT. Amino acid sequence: CASSIAYGRVSPGELFF. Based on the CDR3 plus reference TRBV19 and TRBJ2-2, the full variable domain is DGGITQSPKYLFRKEGQNVTLSCEQNLNHDAMYWYRQDPGQGLRLIYYSQIVNDFQKGDIAEGYSVSREKKESFPLTVTSAQKNPTAFYLCASSIAYGRVSPGELFFGEGSRLTVL.

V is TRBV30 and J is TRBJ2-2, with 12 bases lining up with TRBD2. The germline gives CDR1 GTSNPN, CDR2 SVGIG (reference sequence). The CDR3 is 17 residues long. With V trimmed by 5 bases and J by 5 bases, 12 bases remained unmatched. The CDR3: CAWGRKTSGRKTGELFF. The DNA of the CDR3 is TGTGCCTGGGGTCGCAAGACTAGCGGGAGAAAAACCGGGGAGCTGTTTTTT.

CDR3 residues: CATRQHGQETQYF. As DNA, the CDR3 is TGTGCCACCAGACAACACGGCCAAGAGACCCAGTACTTC. The rearrangement links TRBV24-1 to TRBJ2-5; D remains ambiguous. CDR1 is KGHDR, CDR2 SFDVKD, per germline. The CDR3 has 13 residues. Trimming removed 7 bases at V and 1 base at J, with 9 bases between.

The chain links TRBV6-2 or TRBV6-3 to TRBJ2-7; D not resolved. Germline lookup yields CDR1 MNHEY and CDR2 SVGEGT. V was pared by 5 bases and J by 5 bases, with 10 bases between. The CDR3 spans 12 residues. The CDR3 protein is CASSHTIHEQYF. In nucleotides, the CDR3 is TGTGCCAGCAGTCACACTATCCACGAGCAGTACTTC.

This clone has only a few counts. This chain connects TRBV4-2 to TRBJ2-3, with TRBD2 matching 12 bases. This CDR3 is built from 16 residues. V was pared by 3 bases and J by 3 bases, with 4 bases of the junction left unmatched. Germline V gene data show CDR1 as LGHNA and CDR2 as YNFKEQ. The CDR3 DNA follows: TGTGCCAGCAGCCAGGAAACTAGCGGGGGGACAGATACGCAGTATTTT. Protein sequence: CASSQETSGGTDTQYF.

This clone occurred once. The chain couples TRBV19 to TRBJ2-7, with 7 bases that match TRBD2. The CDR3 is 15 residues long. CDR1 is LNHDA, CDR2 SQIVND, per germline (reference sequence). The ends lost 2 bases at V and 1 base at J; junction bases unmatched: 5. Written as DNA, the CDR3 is TGTGCCAGTAGTATACGAGCGGGAAAATCCTACGAGCAGTACTTC. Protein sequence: CASSIRAGKSYEQYF.

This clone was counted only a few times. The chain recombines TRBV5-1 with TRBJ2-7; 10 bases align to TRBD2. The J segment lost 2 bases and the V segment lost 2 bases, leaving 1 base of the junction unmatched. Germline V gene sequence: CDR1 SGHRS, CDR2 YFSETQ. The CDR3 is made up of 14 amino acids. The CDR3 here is CASSLAGGTYEQYF. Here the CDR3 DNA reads TGCGCCAGCAGCTTAGCGGGAGGGACCTACGAGCAGTACTTC.

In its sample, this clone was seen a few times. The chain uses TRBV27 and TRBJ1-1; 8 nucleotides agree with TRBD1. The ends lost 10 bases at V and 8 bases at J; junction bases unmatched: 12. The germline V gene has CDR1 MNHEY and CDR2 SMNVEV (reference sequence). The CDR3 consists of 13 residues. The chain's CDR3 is CATGVTGGLEAFF. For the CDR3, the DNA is TGTGCCACGGGGGTCACAGGGGGGTTAGAAGCTTTCTTT.

Here the CDR3 reads CASSIGFGSAETQYF. The CDR3 region has the DNA TGTGCCAGTAGTATAGGGTTCGGCAGCGCCGAGACCCAGTACTTC. The gene calls are TRBV19 and TRBJ2-5; D remains unclear. The CDR3 runs 15 residues. Germline CDR1 LNHDA, CDR2 SQIVND (reference sequence). V was cut by 1 base and J by 5 bases, with 14 bases left in between.

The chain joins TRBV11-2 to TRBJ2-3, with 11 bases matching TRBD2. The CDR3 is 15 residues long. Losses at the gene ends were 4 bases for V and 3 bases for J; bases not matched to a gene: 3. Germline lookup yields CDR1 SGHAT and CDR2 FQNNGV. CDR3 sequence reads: CASSSSGRRTDTQYF. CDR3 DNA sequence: TGTGCCAGCAGCTCTAGCGGGAGGAGGACAGATACGCAGTATTTT. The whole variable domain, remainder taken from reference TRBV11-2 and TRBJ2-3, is EAGVAQSPRYKIIEKRQSVAFWCNPISGHATLYWYQQILGQGPKLLIQFQNNGVVDDSQLPKDRFSAERLKGVDSTLKIQPAKLEDSAVYLCASSSSGRRTDTQYFGPGTRLTVL.

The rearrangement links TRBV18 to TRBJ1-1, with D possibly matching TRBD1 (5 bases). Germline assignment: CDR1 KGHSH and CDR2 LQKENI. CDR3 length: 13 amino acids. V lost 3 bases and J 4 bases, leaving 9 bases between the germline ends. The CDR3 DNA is TGTGCCAGCTCACCTGTAAGGGGCACTGAAGCTTTCTTT. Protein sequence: CASSPVRGTEAFF. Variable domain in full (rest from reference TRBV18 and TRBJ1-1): NAGVMQNPRHLVRRRGQEARLRCSPMKGHSHVYWYRQLPEEGLKFMVYLQKENIIDESGMPKERFSAEFPKEGPSILRIQQVVRGDSAAYFCASSPVRGTEAFFGQGTRLTVV.

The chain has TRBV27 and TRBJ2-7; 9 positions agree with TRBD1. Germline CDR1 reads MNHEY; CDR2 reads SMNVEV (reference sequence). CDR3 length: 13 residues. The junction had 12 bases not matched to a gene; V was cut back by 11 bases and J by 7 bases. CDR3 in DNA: TGTGCCGCCGGGACAGGGATCCGGGGAGAGCAGTACTTC. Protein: CAAGTGIRGEQYF.